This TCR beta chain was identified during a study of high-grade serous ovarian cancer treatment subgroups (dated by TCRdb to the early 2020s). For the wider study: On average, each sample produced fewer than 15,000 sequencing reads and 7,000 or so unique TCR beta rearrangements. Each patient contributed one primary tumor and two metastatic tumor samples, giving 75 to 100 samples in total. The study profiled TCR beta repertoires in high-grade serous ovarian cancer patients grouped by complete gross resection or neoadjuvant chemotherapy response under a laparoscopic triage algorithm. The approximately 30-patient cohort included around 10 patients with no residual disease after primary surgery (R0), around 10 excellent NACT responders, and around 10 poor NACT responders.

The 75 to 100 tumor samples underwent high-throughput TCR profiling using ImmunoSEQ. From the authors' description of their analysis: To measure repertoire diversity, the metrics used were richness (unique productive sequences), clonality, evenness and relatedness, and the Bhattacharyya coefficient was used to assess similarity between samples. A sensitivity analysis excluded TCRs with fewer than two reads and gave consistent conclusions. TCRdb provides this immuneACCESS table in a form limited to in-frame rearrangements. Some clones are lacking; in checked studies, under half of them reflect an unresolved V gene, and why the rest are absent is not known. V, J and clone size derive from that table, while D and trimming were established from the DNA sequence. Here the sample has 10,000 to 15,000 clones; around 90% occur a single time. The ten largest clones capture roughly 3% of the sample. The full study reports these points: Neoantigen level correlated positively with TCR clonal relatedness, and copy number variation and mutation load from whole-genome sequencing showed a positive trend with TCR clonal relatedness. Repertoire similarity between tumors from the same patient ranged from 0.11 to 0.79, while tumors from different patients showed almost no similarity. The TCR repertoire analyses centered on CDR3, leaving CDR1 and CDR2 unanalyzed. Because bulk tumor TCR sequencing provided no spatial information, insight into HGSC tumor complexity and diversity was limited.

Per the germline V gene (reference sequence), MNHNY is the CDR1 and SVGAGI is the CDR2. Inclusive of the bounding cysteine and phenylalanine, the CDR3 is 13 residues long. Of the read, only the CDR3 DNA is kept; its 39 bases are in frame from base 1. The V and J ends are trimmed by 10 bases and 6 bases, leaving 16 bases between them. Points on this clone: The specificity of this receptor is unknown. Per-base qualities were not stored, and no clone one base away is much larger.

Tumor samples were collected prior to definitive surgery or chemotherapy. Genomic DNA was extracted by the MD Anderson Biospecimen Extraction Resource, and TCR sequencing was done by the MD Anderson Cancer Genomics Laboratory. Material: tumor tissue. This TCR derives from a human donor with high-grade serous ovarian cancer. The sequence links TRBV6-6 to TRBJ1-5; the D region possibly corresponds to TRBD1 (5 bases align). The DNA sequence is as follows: TGTGCCACCAGGGAGGGAACTGGTCAGCCCCAGCATTTT. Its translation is CATREGTGQPQHF.